A few counts support the clone carrying this TCR beta chain. Its antigen remains unknown. V lost 1 base, J lost 2 bases, and 5 bases stayed unmatched. Germline-derived CDR1 and CDR2 are SNHLY and FYNNEI. This CDR3 contains 16 residues. The data were obtained in a study of OX40 agonist ivuxolimab in advanced cancers. As for the study in general: Anti-PD-1, anti-PD-L1 or anti-CTLA-4 therapy given earlier was allowed, and 40% had some. Study outcomes and limitations: By week 6 at 0.1 to 3.0 mg/kg, blood CD4+ and CD8+ T cells had expanded clonally. CD8+ T cells were the subset that, on average, had more expanded clones than CD4+.

Sequencing was performed with immunoSEQ multiplex PCR; in TCRdb, only in-frame clones are kept and a portion is missing. The sample holds 15,000 to 20,000 clones; about 80% are singletons and the top ten take around 33%. The origin of this receptor is an adult with an advanced solid tumor such as melanoma, head and neck, liver or kidney cancer. Sequencing was performed on CD4+ or CD8+ T cells sorted from blood, taken in a trial of the OX40 agonist ivuxolimab. The chain carries TRBV2 and TRBJ2-7, with 10 bases that match TRBD1. CDR3 residues: CASSEVWTGGAYEQYF. CDR3 coding DNA: TGTGCCAGCAGTGAAGTCTGGACAGGGGGGGCCTACGAGCAGTACTTC.